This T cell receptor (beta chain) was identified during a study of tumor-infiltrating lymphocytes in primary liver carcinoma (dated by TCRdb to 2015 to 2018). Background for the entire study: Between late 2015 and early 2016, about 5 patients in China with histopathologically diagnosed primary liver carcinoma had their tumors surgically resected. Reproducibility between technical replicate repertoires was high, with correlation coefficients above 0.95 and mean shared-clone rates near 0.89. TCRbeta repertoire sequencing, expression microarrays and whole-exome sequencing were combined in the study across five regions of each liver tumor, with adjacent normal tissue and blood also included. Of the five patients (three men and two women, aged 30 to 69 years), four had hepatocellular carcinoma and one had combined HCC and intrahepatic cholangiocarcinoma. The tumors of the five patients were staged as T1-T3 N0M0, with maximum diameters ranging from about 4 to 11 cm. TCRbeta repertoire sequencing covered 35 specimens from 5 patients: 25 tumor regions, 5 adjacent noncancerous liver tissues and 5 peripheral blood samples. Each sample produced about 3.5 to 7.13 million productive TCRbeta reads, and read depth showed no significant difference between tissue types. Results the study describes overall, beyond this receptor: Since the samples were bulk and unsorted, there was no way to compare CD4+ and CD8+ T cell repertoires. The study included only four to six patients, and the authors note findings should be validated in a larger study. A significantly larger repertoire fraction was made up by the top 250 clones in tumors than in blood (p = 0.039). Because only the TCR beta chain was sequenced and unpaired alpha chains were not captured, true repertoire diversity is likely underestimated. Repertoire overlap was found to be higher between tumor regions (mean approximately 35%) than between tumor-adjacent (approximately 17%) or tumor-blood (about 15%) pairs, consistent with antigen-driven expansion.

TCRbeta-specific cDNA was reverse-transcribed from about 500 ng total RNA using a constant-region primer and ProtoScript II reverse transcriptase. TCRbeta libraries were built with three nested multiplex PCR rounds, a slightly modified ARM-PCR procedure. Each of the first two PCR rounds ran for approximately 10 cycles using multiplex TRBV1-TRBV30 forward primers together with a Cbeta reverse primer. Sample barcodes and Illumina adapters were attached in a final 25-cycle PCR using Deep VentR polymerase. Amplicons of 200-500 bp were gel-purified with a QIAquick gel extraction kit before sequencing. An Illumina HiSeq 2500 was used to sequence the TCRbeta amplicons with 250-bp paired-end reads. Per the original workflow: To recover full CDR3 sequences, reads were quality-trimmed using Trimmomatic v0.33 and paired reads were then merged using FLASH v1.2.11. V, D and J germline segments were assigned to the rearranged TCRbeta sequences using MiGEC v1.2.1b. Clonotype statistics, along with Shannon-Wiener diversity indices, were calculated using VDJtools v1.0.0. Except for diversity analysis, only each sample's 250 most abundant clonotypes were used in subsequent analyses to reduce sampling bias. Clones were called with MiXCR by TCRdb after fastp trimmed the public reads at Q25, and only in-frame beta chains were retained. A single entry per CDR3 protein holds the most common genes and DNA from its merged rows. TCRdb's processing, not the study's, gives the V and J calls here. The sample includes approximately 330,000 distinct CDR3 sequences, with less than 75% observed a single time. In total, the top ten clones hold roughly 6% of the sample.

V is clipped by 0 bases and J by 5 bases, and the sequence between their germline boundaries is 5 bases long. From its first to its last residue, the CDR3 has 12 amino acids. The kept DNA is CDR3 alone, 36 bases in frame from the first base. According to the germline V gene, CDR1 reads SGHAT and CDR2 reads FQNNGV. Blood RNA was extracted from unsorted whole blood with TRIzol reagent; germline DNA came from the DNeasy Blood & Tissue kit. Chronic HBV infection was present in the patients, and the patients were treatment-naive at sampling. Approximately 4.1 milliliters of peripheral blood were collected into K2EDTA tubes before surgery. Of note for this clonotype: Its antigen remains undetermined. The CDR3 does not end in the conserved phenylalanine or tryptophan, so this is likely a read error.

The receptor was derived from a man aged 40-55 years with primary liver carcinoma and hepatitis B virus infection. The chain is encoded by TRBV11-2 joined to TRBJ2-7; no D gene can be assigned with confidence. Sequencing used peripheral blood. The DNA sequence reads TGTGCCAGCAGCTTAGAGGGAAACGAGCAGTACCTC. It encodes CASSLEGNEQYL.